A single T cell receptor beta chain is shown here with its context. At one of its ends the junction is not consistent with the germline gene, which may arise from a read error. The PCR had 60 Vbeta and 13 Jbeta primers. Sequencing used immunoSEQ multiplex PCR; TCRdb keeps in-frame clones, though not all of them. The sample carries 160,000 or so clones, more than 80% recorded once. The CDR3 is 15 amino acids. Germline V gene sequence: CDR1 SEHNR, CDR2 FQNEAQ (reference sequence). The record originates from a study of cytomegalovirus exposure and HLA in healthy donors. Sequencing was done on a sample of PBMCs. V and J are TRBV7-9 and TRBJ2-5; possible D gene TRBD2, 6 bases. This TCR was recovered from a woman aged 50 to 60 in good health and CMV-seronegative. The CDR3 protein is CSSSNPGTRQETQYF. In nucleotides, the CDR3 is TGTTCCAGCAGCAACCCCGGGACTCGCCAAGAGACCCAGTACTTC. Looking up the rest from reference TRBV7-9 and TRBJ2-5 gives the full variable domain: DTGVSQNPRHKITKRGQNVTFRCDPISEHNRLYWYRQTLGQGPEFLTYFQNEAQLEKSRLLSDRFSAERPKGSFSTLEIQRTEQGDSAMYLCSSSNPGTRQETQYFGPGTRLLVL.